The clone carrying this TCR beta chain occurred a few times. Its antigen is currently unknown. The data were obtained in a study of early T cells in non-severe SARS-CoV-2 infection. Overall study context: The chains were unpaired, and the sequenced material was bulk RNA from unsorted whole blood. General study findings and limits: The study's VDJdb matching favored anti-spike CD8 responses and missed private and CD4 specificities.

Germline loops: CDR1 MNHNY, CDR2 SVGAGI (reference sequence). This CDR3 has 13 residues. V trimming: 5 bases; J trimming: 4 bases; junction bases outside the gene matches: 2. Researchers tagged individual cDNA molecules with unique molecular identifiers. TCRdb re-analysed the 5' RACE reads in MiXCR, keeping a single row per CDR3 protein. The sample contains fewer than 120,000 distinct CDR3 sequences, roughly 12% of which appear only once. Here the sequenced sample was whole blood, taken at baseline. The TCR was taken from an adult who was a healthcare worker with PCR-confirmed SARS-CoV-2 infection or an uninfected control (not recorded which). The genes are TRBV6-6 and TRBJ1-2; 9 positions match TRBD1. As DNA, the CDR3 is TGTGCCAGCAGTCAGGACAGGGGCTATGGCTACACCTTC. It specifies CASSQDRGYGYTF.